This T cell receptor (beta chain) was captured in a study of chemoradiotherapy in HPV16-positive cancers. Germline CDR1 is MNHEY and CDR2 is SMNVEV (reference sequence). This CDR3 is built from 16 residues. With 8 bases clipped from V and 6 bases from J, the junction kept 15 bases outside the gene matches. Clones were read by immunoSEQ multiplex PCR, and TCRdb kept only the in-frame ones, dropping some. The table lists fewer than 30,000 clones, about 89% of them singletons. The J gene is TRBJ1-1, the V gene TRBV27; the match to TRBD1 covers 10 bases. This TCR was sampled from a human donor with HPV-associated anogenital cancer. Specimen: blood, collected from a patient who underwent chemoradiotherapy. Here the CDR3 reads CASGRQGAWGTSEAFF. The CDR3 bases are TGTGCCAGCGGCAGACAGGGGGCATGGGGAACGTCTGAAGCTTTCTTT.